These 25 T cell receptor beta chains came from one sample sequenced in a study of blood T cells in healthy people across ages. A second roughly 6 to 12 cycle PCR used barcoded and J-beta primers. A single record per CDR3 protein comes from TCRdb applying MiXCR to the 5' RACE reads. The sample holds some 1.1 million distinct CDR3 sequences, 35% to 40% seen once. Sequencing was performed on blood. These receptors were taken from a man aged 18-30 years in good health.

The genes are TRBV15 and TRBJ1-6; D is unresolved. Germline V lookup: CDR1 LNHNV, CDR2 YYDKDF (reference sequence). This CDR3 contains 12 residues. The V gene lost 5 bases and the J gene lost 6 bases, with 5 bases spanning the gap. The CDR3, as DNA: TGTGCCACCAGCGCCTTTAATTCACCCCTCCACTTT. Translated, it gives CATSAFNSPLHF.

This clonotype was seen only a few times. This sequence joins TRBV7-2 and TRBJ1-5; TRBD1 agrees at 8 bases. V dropped 1 base and J dropped 6; count of bases not matched to a gene: 5. The CDR3 covers 15 residues. Germline assignment: CDR1 SGHTA and CDR2 FQGNSA. CDR3 region: CASSLEGQGSQPQHF. The CDR3 bases are TGTGCCAGCAGCTTAGAAGGACAGGGAAGTCAGCCCCAGCATTTT.

This clonotype appeared many times. The rearrangement joins TRBV7-2 to TRBJ1-2, with D maybe TRBD1 (5 bases). The CDR3 runs to 14 residues. The germline CDR1 and CDR2 sequences are SGHTA and FQGNSA. Trimming cost V 1 base and J 4 bases, with 10 bases left between them. The CDR3 DNA reads as TGTGCCAGCAGCTTAGAACCTGGGGCCTATGGCTACACCTTC. As protein: CASSLEPGAYGYTF.

The chain joins TRBV7-2 to TRBJ2-1; TRBD2 matches at 13 bases. The J call may be in error: the DNA end matches TRBJ2-7 better. The germline V gene has CDR1 SGHTA and CDR2 FQGNSA. This CDR3 is 19 amino acids long. DNA for the CDR3: TGTGCCAGCAGCCCGAGACTAGCGGGGGGCCGTCTCTCCTACAATGAGCAGTACTTC. This encodes CASSPRLAGGRLSYNEQYF.

This clonotype was detected once. V gene TRBV12-3 or TRBV12-4 combines with J gene TRBJ1-1; 7 positions match TRBD1. Unmatched junction bases numbered 15, after V lost 2 bases and J lost 6 bases. The CDR3 runs to 17 residues. The CDR3, as DNA: TGTGCCAGCAGTTTAACGTTATGGGGGCAGGGGGGCTCTGAAGCTTTCTTT. Residues: CASSLTLWGQGGSEAFF.

This clonotype was observed a handful of times. The junction does not match germline at one end; this may be a read error. The chain carries TRBV5-1 and TRBJ2-1, with D possibly matching TRBD1 (6 bases). Germline CDR1 is SGHRS and CDR2 is YFSETQ. This CDR3 is 15 amino acids long. CDR3: CASILAQGIYNEQFF. The CDR3 bases are TGCGCCAGCATCTTGGCACAGGGAATCTACAATGAGCAGTTCTTC.

This sequence joins TRBV10-3 and TRBJ2-6, with D possibly called TRBD1 or TRBD2 (5 bases each). Germline CDR1 is ENHRY and CDR2 is SYGVKD. CDR3 length: 19 residues. V shed 7 bases and J shed 0 bases, with 22 bases lying between them. CDR3 sequence (DNA): TGTGCCATCACCGGAAGGAGTGGGGACGGCGACTCTGGGGCCAACGTCCTGACTTTC. Translating gives CAITGRSGDGDSGANVLTF.

V gene TRBV7-9 combines with J gene TRBJ2-1; a weak D match, TRBD1 (5 bases). In germline, CDR1 is SEHNR, CDR2 FQNEAQ (reference sequence). CDR3 length: 14 residues. V was pared by 1 base and J by 8 bases, with 12 bases between. CDR3 bases: TGTGCCAGCAGCTTAGTAGGGGAATTCCATGAGCAGTTCTTC. Translation: CASSLVGEFHEQFF. The full variable domain, completed using reference TRBV7-9 and TRBJ2-1, is DTGVSQNPRHKITKRGQNVTFRCDPISEHNRLYWYRQTLGQGPEFLTYFQNEAQLEKSRLLSDRFSAERPKGSFSTLEIQRTEQGDSAMYLCASSLVGEFHEQFFGPGTRLTVL.

This rearrangement joins TRBV4-1 to TRBJ2-4; D remains ambiguous. Trimming pared 0 bases from V and 0 bases from J, leaving 9 bases between. In germline, CDR1 is MGHRA, CDR2 YSYEKL. The CDR3 extends over 16 amino acids. CDR3 sequence: CASSQEITLAKNIQYF. The CDR3 DNA sequence: TGCGCCAGCAGCCAAGAGATTACATTAGCCAAAAACATTCAGTACTTC.

The chain couples TRBV4-3 to TRBJ2-2; D remains unclear. The V gene lost 0 bases and the J gene lost 1 base, with 9 bases spanning the gap. The CDR3 covers 16 residues. From germline, CDR1 is LGHNA and CDR2 YSLEER. The CDR3 loop reads CASSQELTRNTGELFF. CDR3 nucleotides: TGCGCCAGCAGCCAAGAGTTAACCAGGAACACCGGGGAGCTGTTTTTT.

The chain uses TRBV12-3 or TRBV12-4 and TRBJ2-7; 8 nucleotides line up with TRBD1. The last part of the DNA fits TRBJ2-5 better; the J call may be wrong. The CDR3 contains 15 residues. CDR3 sequence (DNA): TGTGCCAGCACCCAGGGGGCCGGATCTCAAGAGACCCAGTACTTC. This translates into CASTQGAGSQETQYF.

The CDR3 sequence: CSARLAGRQETQYF. The CDR3 nucleotides read TGCAGTGCTAGACTAGCGGGGAGACAAGAGACCCAGTACTTC. The rearrangement links TRBV20-1 to TRBJ2-4; TRBD2 agrees at 9 bases. The DNA matches TRBJ2-5 better at its end, which makes the J call doubtful. The germline gives CDR1 DFQATT, CDR2 SNEGSKA (reference sequence). The CDR3 extends over 14 amino acids.

This chain links TRBV20-1 with TRBJ2-3, with D uncertain. Trimming stripped 5 bases from V and 7 bases from J, with 7 bases between. CDR3 length: 10 amino acids. Germline CDR1 DFQATT, CDR2 SNEGSKA (reference sequence). The CDR3 protein is CSARPNTQYF. The DNA for the CDR3 is TGCAGTGCTCGTCCGAATACGCAGTATTTT.

The chain combines TRBV25-1 with TRBJ2-2; TRBD2 is a possible D gene (6 bases). The germline gives CDR1 MGHDK, CDR2 SYGVNS. Trimming took 5 bases from V and 9 from J, leaving 10 bases between them. The CDR3 length is 12 residues. In nucleotides, the CDR3 is TGTGCCAGCAGTCCAGGGAGGCGGGAGCTGTTTTTT. It yields the protein CASSPGRRELFF.

In this sample, this clonotype turned up a few times. This chain links TRBV5-1 with TRBJ2-3, with 7 bases lining up with TRBD1. The CDR3 runs 15 residues. V was clipped by 0 bases and J by 4 bases; unmatched bases: 5. Looked up from germline, CDR1 is SGHRS and CDR2 is YFSETQ. DNA for the CDR3: TGCGCCAGCAGCTTGGGAACCCAGGGGGCAGATACGCAGTATTTT. Protein: CASSLGTQGADTQYF.

The chain carries TRBV4-1 and TRBJ2-7, with TRBD2 matching 8 bases. The CDR3 contains 16 residues. V shed 0 bases, J shed 4 bases, and the junction held 8 bases outside the gene matches. Per the germline V gene, CDR1 is MGHRA and CDR2 is YSYEKL. The CDR3 region has the DNA TGCGCCAGCAGCCAAGATCTGAGCGGGGGCCTATACGAGCAGTACTTC. It yields the protein CASSQDLSGGLYEQYF.

The gene calls are TRBV4-3 and TRBJ2-1, with 11 bases matching TRBD2. The CDR3 extends over 14 amino acids. Germline lookup yields CDR1 LGHNA and CDR2 YSLEER. Unmatched junction bases numbered 2, after V lost 5 bases and J lost 5 bases. The DNA of the CDR3 is TGCGCCAGCAGCGCGGGACTAGCGGACAATGAGCAGTTCTTC. It translates to CASSAGLADNEQFF.

This clonotype was picked up many times. The rearrangement links TRBV29-1 to TRBJ2-3, with D perhaps matching TRBD1 (6 bases). The germline V gene has CDR1 SQVTM and CDR2 ANQGSEA. V was shortened by 5 bases and J by 6 bases, with 15 bases between the two germline ends. The CDR3 extends over 13 amino acids. The CDR3 nucleotides are TGCAGCGTTCTGATAACAGGGTTGGATACGCAGTATTTT. It encodes CSVLITGLDTQYF.

With regard to this clonotype: A read error may account for a junction end that differs from germline. V is TRBV27 and J is TRBJ1-6, with unresolved D. Looked up from germline, CDR1 is MNHEY and CDR2 is SMNVEV (reference sequence). The CDR3 is 14 amino acids. The CDR3 protein is CAGSSSSYNSPLHF. The CDR3 DNA follows: TGTGCCGGCAGTTCCAGCTCCTATAATTCACCCCTCCACTTT.

This clonotype was seen more than once but under ten times. The chain is built from TRBV10-3 and TRBJ1-2; 8 bases line up with TRBD1. With V trimmed by 3 bases and J by 3 bases, 6 bases remained unmatched. The germline V gene has CDR1 ENHRY and CDR2 SYGVKD. This CDR3 is 15 amino acids long. The CDR3 DNA reads as TGTGCCATCAGTGACGGCAACAGGGGGGACTATGGCTACACCTTC. Its protein is CAISDGNRGDYGYTF.

Only a few counts were recorded for this clonotype. The chain carries TRBV4-2 and TRBJ2-7, with D uncertain. Germline V gene sequence: CDR1 LGHNA, CDR2 YNFKEQ. The CDR3 runs to 15 residues. V was trimmed by 0 bases and J by 3 bases, leaving 12 bases between them. CDR3 sequence reads: CASSQDLGYVYEQYF. CDR3 nucleotide sequence: TGTGCCAGCAGCCAAGATCTCGGGTACGTCTACGAGCAGTACTTC.

This clonotype has just a few counts. The CDR3 bases are TGCGCCAGCAGCCAACCTGTCAGGACAACTAATGAAAAACTGTTTTTT. It codes for CASSQPVRTTNEKLFF. J is TRBJ1-4 and V is TRBV4-3, with unresolved D. The CDR3 has 16 amino acids. V was pared by 2 bases and J by 0 bases, with 10 bases between. The germline gives CDR1 LGHNA, CDR2 YSLEER.

This clonotype was observed a single time. Lacking the conserved final phenylalanine or tryptophan, this CDR3 likely reflects a read error. The chain couples TRBV7-9 to TRBJ1-2, with D perhaps TRBD1 (5 bases). Trimming pared 1 base from V and 8 bases from J, leaving 17 bases between. Germline V CDR1 and CDR2: SEHNR, FQNEAQ (reference sequence). This CDR3 spans 15 amino acids. DNA for the CDR3: TGTGCCAGCAGCTTAGAAAATGGGCAGGGCGGCGGCTACACCTTG. This encodes CASSLENGQGGGYTL.

This clonotype was seen a handful of times. The genes are TRBV7-9 and TRBJ1-2; 11 bases map to TRBD1. J gave up 10 bases and V 0 bases, and 7 bases lay outside the gene matches. The CDR3 covers 15 residues. CDR1 and CDR2 from the germline V gene are SEHNR and FQNEAQ (reference sequence). CDR3 residues: CASSLAGRDRGFYTF. The CDR3 nucleotides read TGTGCCAGCAGCTTAGCTGGTCGGGACAGGGGGTTCTACACCTTC.

V gene TRBV12-3 or TRBV12-4 combines with J gene TRBJ2-7; tentative D call: TRBD2 (6 bases). Deletions cut 6 bases from V and 4 bases from J, with 13 bases between. This CDR3 has 13 amino acids. CDR3 sequence: CASSIGTAYEQYF. The DNA for the CDR3 is TGTGCCAGCAGCATAGGGACTGCGTACGAGCAGTACTTC.